This TCR beta chain was obtained from a study of OX40 agonist ivuxolimab in advanced cancers. Study at large: The study reported partial responses in three patients: one hepatocellular carcinoma, two cutaneous melanoma. General observations from the study: Clonal expansion from baseline to week 6 occurred in both CD4+ and CD8+ T cells.

Profiling relied on immunoSEQ multiplex PCR, and the TCRdb table lists in-frame clones only, not all of them. Among a few thousand clones listed, around 84% were seen once. This clone was counted once. Its antigen is unknown. V lost 3 bases and J lost 1, with 11 bases in between. The germline gives CDR1 SGHRS, CDR2 YFSETQ. The CDR3 runs 14 residues. The rearrangement links TRBV5-1 to TRBJ2-7, with D possibly matching TRBD1 (7 bases). The material was CD4+ or CD8+ T cells sorted from blood, obtained in a trial of the OX40 agonist ivuxolimab. This clonotype originated in an adult with an advanced solid tumor such as melanoma, head and neck, liver or kidney cancer. The CDR3 DNA follows: TGCGCCAGCAGCTCGACAGGGAGGTCCTACGAGCAGTACTTC. It translates to CASSSTGRSYEQYF. Variable domain in full (rest from reference TRBV5-1 and TRBJ2-7): KAGVTQTPRYLIKTRGQQVTLSCSPISGHRSVSWYQQTPGQGLQFLFEYFSETQRNKGNFPGRFSGRQFSNSRSEMNVSTLELGDSALYLCASSSTGRSYEQYFGPGTRLTVT.